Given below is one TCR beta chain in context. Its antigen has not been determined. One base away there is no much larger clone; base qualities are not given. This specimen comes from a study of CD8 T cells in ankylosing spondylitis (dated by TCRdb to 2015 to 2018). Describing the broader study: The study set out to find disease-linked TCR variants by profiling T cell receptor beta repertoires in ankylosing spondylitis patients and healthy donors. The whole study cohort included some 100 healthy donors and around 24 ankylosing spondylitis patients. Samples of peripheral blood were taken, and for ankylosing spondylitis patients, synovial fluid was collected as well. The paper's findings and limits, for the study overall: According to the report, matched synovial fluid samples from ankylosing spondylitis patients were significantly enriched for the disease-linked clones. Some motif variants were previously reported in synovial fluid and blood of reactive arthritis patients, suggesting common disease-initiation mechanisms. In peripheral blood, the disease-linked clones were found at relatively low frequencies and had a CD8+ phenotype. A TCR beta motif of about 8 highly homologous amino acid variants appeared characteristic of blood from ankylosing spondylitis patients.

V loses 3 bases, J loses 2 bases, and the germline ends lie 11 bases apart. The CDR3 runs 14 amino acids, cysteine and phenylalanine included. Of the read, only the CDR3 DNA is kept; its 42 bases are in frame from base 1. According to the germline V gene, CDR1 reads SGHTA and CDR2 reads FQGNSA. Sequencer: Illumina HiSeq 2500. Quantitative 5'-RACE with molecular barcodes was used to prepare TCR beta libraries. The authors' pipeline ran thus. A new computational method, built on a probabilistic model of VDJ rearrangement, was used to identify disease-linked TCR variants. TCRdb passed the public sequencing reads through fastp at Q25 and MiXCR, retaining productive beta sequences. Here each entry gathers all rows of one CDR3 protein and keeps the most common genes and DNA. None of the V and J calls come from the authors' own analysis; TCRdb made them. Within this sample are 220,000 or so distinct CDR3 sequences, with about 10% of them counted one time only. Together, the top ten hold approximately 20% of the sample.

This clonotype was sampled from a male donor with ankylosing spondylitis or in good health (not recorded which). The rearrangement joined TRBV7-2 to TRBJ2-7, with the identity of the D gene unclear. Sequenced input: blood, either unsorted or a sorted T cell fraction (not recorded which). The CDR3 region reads CASSFLGPAYEQYF. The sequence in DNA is TGTGCCAGCAGCTTCCTGGGCCCCGCCTACGAGCAGTACTTC.